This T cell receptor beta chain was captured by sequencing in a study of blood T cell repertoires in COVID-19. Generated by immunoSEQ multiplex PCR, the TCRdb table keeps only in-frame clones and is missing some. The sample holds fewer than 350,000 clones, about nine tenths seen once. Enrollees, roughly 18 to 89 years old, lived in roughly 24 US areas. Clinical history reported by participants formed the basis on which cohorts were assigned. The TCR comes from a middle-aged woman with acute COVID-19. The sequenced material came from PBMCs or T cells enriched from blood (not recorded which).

The chain's CDR3 is CSVVSPGLPTGPEAFF. CDR3 nucleotides: TGCAGCGTTGTGTCTCCGGGGTTGCCTACGGGTCCTGAAGCTTTCTTT. The chain couples TRBV29-1 to TRBJ1-1; D not resolved. The CDR3 has 16 residues. Germline CDR1 and CDR2: SQVTM and ANQGSEA. Trimming removed 4 bases at V and 6 bases at J, with 24 bases between.